The T cell receptor (beta chain) under discussion was sequenced for a study of shared clonotypes between healthy human individuals. Germline CDR1 MGHRA, CDR2 YSYEKL. This CDR3 is built from 15 residues. With 6 bases removed from V and 6 bases from J, the gap between germline ends came to 19 bases. The authors split each subset's genomic DNA evenly across several immunoSEQ plates. Each unsorted PBMC replicate got 300 ng genomic DNA, tens of thousands of genomes. Repertoires were generated with immunoSEQ multiplex PCR, while TCRdb's copy carries only in-frame clones and drops some. The sample shows about 500,000 clones, 77% of them seen only once.

The specimen sequenced was PBMCs. The origin of this receptor is a woman in her thirties or forties in good health. Some clones in this sample may be carry-over from other donors' samples. The chain recombines TRBV4-1 with TRBJ2-3, with D perhaps TRBD1 (7 bases). The CDR3 DNA reads TGCGCCAGCAGTCGCGCGGGACAGAGTTTGGATACGCAGTATTTT. Its translation is CASSRAGQSLDTQYF.